Listed below are T cell receptor beta chains from one sample, sequenced in a study of cytomegalovirus exposure and HLA in healthy donors. Produced via immunoSEQ multiplex PCR; TCRdb's table is partial and in-frame only. This repertoire shows about 130,000 clones, more than 60% found once; its top ten account for about 2.1%. Sequenced: PBMCs. The receptor set was obtained from a middle-aged woman in good health and CMV-seropositive. Each CDR3 is given with its conserved first and last residue. The size entry is marked missing in some rows and otherwise reads once, few, many or a size class.

clone_size: -; j_call: TRBJ2-1; v_call: TRBV7-7; cdr3_aa: CASSPSGDHNEQFF
clone_size: few; j_call: TRBJ1-2; v_call: TRBV6-5; cdr3_aa: CASSYRGGGYGYTF
clone_size: -; j_call: TRBJ1-4; v_call: TRBV27; cdr3_aa: CASSLNREVGKLFF
clone_size: -; j_call: TRBJ2-1; v_call: TRBV7-3; cdr3_aa: CASSLNPTGLPNNEQFF
clone_size: -; j_call: TRBJ2-3; v_call: TRBV2; cdr3_aa: CASSLAGGRAGDTQYF
clone_size: -; j_call: TRBJ2-7; v_call: TRBV9; cdr3_aa: CASSVVEAGEQYF
clone_size: -; j_call: TRBJ1-5; v_call: TRBV18; cdr3_aa: CASSRQGGNQPQHF
clone_size: -; j_call: TRBJ2-2; v_call: TRBV28; cdr3_aa: CASSPIRGTGELFF
clone_size: -; j_call: TRBJ2-3; v_call: TRBV6-4; cdr3_aa: CASSVSASSTDTQYF
clone_size: -; j_call: TRBJ1-2; v_call: TRBV28; cdr3_aa: CASSLGSGHGYTF
clone_size: few; j_call: TRBJ1-2; v_call: TRBV7-9; cdr3_aa: CASSLAAGPNYGYTF
clone_size: few; j_call: TRBJ1-2; v_call: TRBV4-1; cdr3_aa: CASSQTGGKANYGYTF
clone_size: -; j_call: TRBJ1-5; v_call: TRBV2; cdr3_aa: CASDRDRGLGNQPQHF
clone_size: once; j_call: TRBJ2-7; v_call: TRBV4-2; cdr3_aa: CASSPSATVSYEQYF
clone_size: -; j_call: TRBJ2-1; v_call: TRBV5-4; cdr3_aa: CASSLQAGGSYNEQFF
clone_size: -; j_call: TRBJ2-1; v_call: TRBV18; cdr3_aa: CASSPSLAAGGNEQFF
clone_size: -; j_call: TRBJ1-3; v_call: TRBV7-9; cdr3_aa: CASSLGEAPWGNTIYF
clone_size: few; j_call: TRBJ2-7; v_call: TRBV5-4; cdr3_aa: CASSFPDSYEQYF
clone_size: -; j_call: TRBJ2-5; v_call: TRBV7-9; cdr3_aa: CASSSSGRTQETQYF
clone_size: -; j_call: TRBJ2-7; v_call: TRBV6-1; cdr3_aa: CASRLTATYEQYF
clone_size: -; j_call: TRBJ2-3; v_call: TRBV7-9; cdr3_aa: CASSLGLPIATDTQYF
clone_size: -; j_call: TRBJ1-6; v_call: TRBV28; cdr3_aa: CASSSLGTADVNSPLHF
clone_size: few; j_call: TRBJ1-4; v_call: TRBV7-9; cdr3_aa: CASSPGHGNEKLFF
clone_size: -; j_call: TRBJ2-5; v_call: TRBV7-9; cdr3_aa: CASSLGVGRGFQETQYF
clone_size: once; j_call: TRBJ2-6; v_call: TRBV19; cdr3_aa: CASNVVLGGTSGANVLTF
clone_size: -; j_call: TRBJ2-6; v_call: TRBV10-1; cdr3_aa: CASSESHDLRDRGRLTGANVLTF
clone_size: -; j_call: TRBJ2-3; v_call: TRBV28; cdr3_aa: CASSSLRGDLTDTQYF
clone_size: -; j_call: TRBJ2-3; v_call: TRBV4-3; cdr3_aa: CASSRGTGGLTDTQYF
clone_size: -; j_call: TRBJ1-6; v_call: TRBV6-6; cdr3_aa: CASRGRLGSPLHF
clone_size: -; j_call: TRBJ1-1; v_call: TRBV10-3; cdr3_aa: CAINTLGGHTEAFF
clone_size: -; j_call: TRBJ1-4; v_call: TRBV5-5; cdr3_aa: CASSSRDRKSATNEKLFF
clone_size: -; j_call: TRBJ2-5; v_call: TRBV5-1; cdr3_aa: CASREGGRTETQYF
clone_size: -; j_call: TRBJ2-1; v_call: TRBV6-1; cdr3_aa: CASSEMGTTAFNEQFF